Below, 12 T cell receptor beta chains from the same sample are listed, as sequenced in a study of T-cell reconstitution after alpha-beta-depleted transplantation in children. Preparation of the TCRbeta library used unique molecular identifiers. TCRdb passed the PCR reads through MiXCR, listing each CDR3 protein once. The profile shows 500,000 or so distinct CDR3 sequences, roughly an eighth of them singletons. Source: PBMCs, mostly from graft donor cells, taken 180 days after TCRalphabeta/CD19-depleted stem cell transplant. The receptor source for this set is a female patient aged 2 to 10 who had a stem cell transplant for aplastic anemia, so the T cells may come from the graft donor.

The sample holds a few counts of this clonotype. The chain links TRBV21-1 to TRBJ2-7. TRBV21-1 corresponds to a pseudogene. The CDR3 runs to 15 residues. The CDR3 is CASSKAATSSYEQYF. The CDR3 DNA sequence: TGTGCCAGCAGCAAAGCAGCTACTAGCTCCTACGAGCAGTACTTC.

The CDR3 reads CASAAREGRDSGANVLTF. As DNA, the CDR3 is TGTGCCAGCGCGGCGCGGGAGGGACGGGATTCTGGGGCCAACGTCCTGACTTTC. The chain carries TRBV6-1 and TRBJ2-6; 9 bases map to TRBD2. Germline values: CDR1 MNHNS, CDR2 SASEGT. Unmatched junction bases numbered 12, after V lost 8 bases and J lost 1 base. The CDR3 length is 18 residues.

The chain has TRBV20-1 and TRBJ2-1; D possibly corresponds to TRBD1 (6 bases). V was pared by 7 bases and J by 11 bases, with 15 bases between. CDR1 is DFQATT and CDR2 is SNEGSKA in the germline V gene (reference sequence). The CDR3 runs to 11 residues. The CDR3 spells CSVPPGTQQFF. The CDR3 DNA reads TGCAGTGTCCCCCCCGGGACACAGCAGTTCTTC.

This clonotype occurred a few times. This chain uses TRBV12-3 or TRBV12-4 with TRBJ1-2, with D possibly matching TRBD1 (6 bases). Trimming shortened V by 7 bases and J by 10 bases, and 16 bases separated the two germline ends. This CDR3 has 12 residues. In DNA, the CDR3 is TGTGCCAGCATCGCTCGGGACACAAACTACACCTTC. It codes for CASIARDTNYTF.

This clonotype was counted only a few times. V usage is TRBV12-3 or TRBV12-4 and J usage is TRBJ1-5; D gene unclear. The CDR3 extends over 13 amino acids. Trimming removed 7 bases at V and 11 bases at J, with 18 bases between. The CDR3 sequence: CASTQEFGSSQHF. CDR3 nucleotide sequence: TGTGCCAGCACCCAGGAATTTGGGTCGTCCCAGCATTTT.

This clonotype came up a few times. Lacking the conserved final phenylalanine or tryptophan, this CDR3 likely reflects a read error. No DNA is shown, since the ends of the CDR3 on it are uncertain; the CDR3 is the one TCRdb lists. The chain links TRBV29-1 to TRBJ2-7; the table's D call, TRBD1, was not checked against the DNA. Germline loops: CDR1 SQVTM, CDR2 ANQGSEA. The CDR3 is 8 residues long, counting both termini. CDR3 sequence reads: CSARGRIA.

This clonotype has just a few counts. The chain is built from TRBV5-5 and TRBJ2-3; perhaps D is TRBD1 or TRBD2 (5 bases each). The V gene lost 4 bases and the J gene lost 5 bases, with 17 bases spanning the gap. CDR3 length equals 15 residues. The germline CDR1 and CDR2 sequences are SGHKS and YYEKEE (reference sequence). For the CDR3, the DNA is TGTGCCAGCAGCCCTACCGGGACCCTGAGAGATACGCAGTATTTT. It yields the protein CASSPTGTLRDTQYF.

This clonotype was counted between two and nine times. The chain combines TRBV6-2 or TRBV6-3 with TRBJ2-1, with 7 nucleotides matching TRBD1. The V and J ends lost 2 bases and 3 bases, in that order; junction bases with no gene match: 7. Germline CDR1 is MNHEY and CDR2 is SVGEGT. CDR3 size: 16 residues. CDR3 sequence (DNA): TGTGCCAGCAGTTACCGACAGGGAAAACGCTACAATGAGCAGTTCTTC. It encodes CASSYRQGKRYNEQFF.

This clonotype was detected only a few times. CDR3: CASSYSRLGHNEQFF. As DNA, the CDR3 is TGTGCCAGCAGTTACTCTAGGTTGGGTCACAATGAGCAGTTCTTC. The chain recombines TRBV6-5 with TRBJ2-1; D uncertain. V lost 0 bases and J lost 5, with 11 bases in between. CDR1 and CDR2 (germline): MNHEY, SVGAGI. The CDR3 runs 15 residues.

The gene calls are TRBV4-3 and TRBJ2-5, with 13 bases matching TRBD2. Per germline, CDR1 LGHNA and CDR2 YSLEER. CDR3 length equals 17 residues. Losses at the gene ends were 4 bases for V and 7 bases for J; bases not matched to a gene: 12. The CDR3 sequence is CASSPESTSGRGMTQYF. CDR3 in DNA: TGCGCCAGCAGCCCCGAATCTACTAGCGGGAGGGGGATGACCCAGTACTTC.

V gene TRBV7-8 combines with J gene TRBJ2-1; 11 nucleotides agree with TRBD2. Trimming at V came to 4 bases and at J to 4 bases, leaving 9 bases not matched to a gene. CDR3 length: 17 amino acids. Looked up from germline, CDR1 is SGHVS and CDR2 is FQNEAQ. In nucleotides, the CDR3 is TGTGCCAGCAGCTCCCGAAAAACTAGCGGGGGATACAATGAGCAGTTCTTC. Protein: CASSSRKTSGGYNEQFF.

CDR3 in DNA: TGCAGTGCTAGAGATAGGGCTAGCGGGAGGGATTGGTACGAGCAGTACTTC. Amino acid sequence: CSARDRASGRDWYEQYF. The rearrangement joins TRBV20-1 to TRBJ2-7, with 12 bases lining up with TRBD2. Per the germline V gene, CDR1 is DFQATT and CDR2 is SNEGSKA (reference sequence). The CDR3 spans 17 residues. V was clipped by 0 bases and J by 4 bases; unmatched bases: 10.